The clone carrying this T cell receptor (beta chain) showed up just a few times. The junction had 3 bases not matched to a gene; V was cut back by 4 bases and J by 5 bases. This CDR3 spans 13 amino acids. CDR1 is SGHRS, CDR2 YFSETQ, per germline. This record comes from a study of blood T cells in healthy people across ages. PCR was performed a second time for roughly 7 to 12 cycles using a sample-barcoded 5' primer and a J-beta primer mix. Template switching added a 12-random-nucleotide identifier to every cDNA molecule. In TCRdb, the 5' RACE reads were re-called with MiXCR into one record per CDR3 protein. Among fewer than 700,000 distinct CDR3 sequences listed, roughly 48% were seen once.

The sequencing sample was made of blood. The chain couples TRBV5-1 to TRBJ2-1; 7 bases are a match to TRBD1. The clonotype comes from a man at least 80 years old in good health. The CDR3 reads CASSVDRNNEQFF. The CDR3 coding sequence is TGCGCCAGCAGCGTGGACAGGAACAATGAGCAGTTCTTC.